One and the same sample provided the 22 T cell receptor beta chains below, sequenced in a study of blood T cell repertoires in COVID-19. Sequenced by immunoSEQ multiplex PCR; TCRdb stores in-frame clones only, minus some. The sample includes 140,000 or so clones, about nine tenths of them seen just once. Material: peripheral blood. All receptors derive from a woman aged 80 or older with acute or convalescent COVID-19.

The CDR3: CASSPRVGYEQYF. CDR3 bases: TGTGCCAGCAGTCCCAGGGTCGGGTACGAGCAGTACTTC. V is TRBV6-5 and J is TRBJ2-7; D may be TRBD1 (5 bases). From germline, CDR1 is MNHEY and CDR2 SVGAGI. The V and J ends lost 5 bases and 4 bases respectively, with 12 bases between them. The CDR3 contains 13 residues.

The CDR3 is CASRGGSETQYF. The CDR3 DNA reads as TGTGCCAGCAGGGGGGGTTCGGAGACCCAGTACTTC. This chain joins TRBV27 and TRBJ2-5, with a possible D match to TRBD2 (6 bases). Per the germline V gene, CDR1 is MNHEY and CDR2 is SMNVEV (reference sequence). The V gene lost 6 bases and the J gene lost 5 bases, with 10 bases spanning the gap. The CDR3 is 12 amino acids.

The V and J genes are TRBV5-6 and TRBJ2-1; 9 bases match TRBD2. V was pared by 7 bases and J by 3 bases, with 5 bases of the junction left unmatched. The CDR3 is 14 amino acids. Looked up from germline, CDR1 is SGHDT and CDR2 is YYEEEE. The CDR3 DNA reads TGTGCCAGCGGGCTAGCGGGGTTCTACAATGAGCAGTTCTTC. Translation gives CASGLAGFYNEQFF.

A few counts support this clone. J is TRBJ1-1 and V is TRBV2; D is unresolved. V gave up 8 bases and J gave up 1 base, with 20 bases separating them. This CDR3 is 16 amino acids long. Germline lookup yields CDR1 SNHLY and CDR2 FYNNEI. CDR3 protein: CASDRPGESKNTEAFF. CDR3 sequence (DNA): TGTGCCAGCGACCGGCCAGGCGAAAGCAAGAACACTGAAGCTTTCTTT.

The CDR3 loop reads CASSLDPTNNEQFF. CDR3 nucleotides: TGTGCCAGCAGCTTAGACCCGACTAACAATGAGCAGTTCTTC. The rearrangement links TRBV13 to TRBJ2-1; D possibly corresponds to TRBD2 (5 bases). The CDR3 extends over 14 amino acids. Between the trimmed V and J ends, which lost 1 base and 5 bases, there was a span of 9 bases. Germline V gene data show CDR1 as PRHDT and CDR2 as FYEKMQ (reference sequence).

The chain joins TRBV7-3 to TRBJ2-2, with TRBD1 matching over 7 bases. V lost 6 bases and J lost 0; bases outside the gene matches: 7. This CDR3 has 16 residues. The germline gives CDR1 SGHTA, CDR2 FQGTGA. The CDR3 reads CASSSPGQSNTGELFF. For the CDR3, the DNA is TGTGCCAGCAGTTCCCCGGGACAGTCGAACACCGGGGAGCTGTTTTTT.

The chain joins TRBV30 to TRBJ2-5; no firm D call. V shed 5 bases and J shed 0 bases, with 7 bases lying between them. Germline-derived CDR1 and CDR2 are GTSNPN and SVGIG (reference sequence). The CDR3 runs to 12 residues. The chain's CDR3 is CAWQLYQETQYF. The DNA of the CDR3 is TGTGCCTGGCAGTTGTACCAAGAGACCCAGTACTTC.

This chain uses TRBV7-9 with TRBJ1-2; unclear D gene. The CDR3 sequence is 13 residues long. Trimming removed 5 bases from V and 8 bases from J, with 15 bases in between. Germline CDR1 and CDR2: SEHNR and FQNEAQ (reference sequence). The CDR3 coding sequence is TGTGCCAGCAGCCCCCTGGAGTCTGGAGGCTACACCTTC. Amino acids: CASSPLESGGYTF.

The chain carries TRBV21-1 and TRBJ1-6. TRBV21-1 is classified as a pseudogene. The CDR3 consists of 14 residues. CDR3 in DNA: TGTGCCAGCCTCCACCGGGAAAGAAGTTCACCCCTCCACTTT. Protein sequence: CASLHRERSSPLHF.

The chain links TRBV15 to TRBJ2-5; D is perhaps TRBD2 (6 bases). This CDR3 spans 14 amino acids. V dropped 4 bases and J dropped 5 bases, with 14 bases sitting between them. CDR1 and CDR2 from the germline V gene are LNHNV and YYDKDF (reference sequence). CDR3 residues: CATSTRDSPETQYF. The CDR3 DNA is TGTGCCACCAGCACCCGGGACTCTCCGGAGACCCAGTACTTC.

The chain recombines TRBV7-2 with TRBJ1-2; D uncertain. The CDR3 extends over 15 amino acids. Per the germline V gene, CDR1 is SGHTA and CDR2 is FQGNSA. V lost 2 bases to trimming and J lost 3 bases, with 13 bases between them. The CDR3 DNA is TGTGCCAGCAGCTTACAGTCCCGGGTTTACTATGGCTACACCTTC. Amino acid sequence: CASSLQSRVYYGYTF.

This sequence joins TRBV5-1 and TRBJ1-6, with a weak D call TRBD1 (6 bases). V was cut by 0 bases and J by 9 bases, with 10 bases left in between. Germline CDR1 reads SGHRS; CDR2 reads YFSETQ. This CDR3 is 14 amino acids long. CDR3 DNA: TGCGCCAGCAGCTTGGTGACAGGCAGTTCACCCCTCCACTTT. Its translation: CASSLVTGSSPLHF.

The J gene is TRBJ2-1, the V gene TRBV5-5; no definite D call. Trimming shortened V by 3 bases and J by 3 bases, and 13 bases separated the two germline ends. Germline V gene lookup returns CDR1 SGHKS and CDR2 YYEKEE (reference sequence). The CDR3 runs to 15 residues. CDR3 in amino acids: CASSSGSSGYNEQFF. CDR3 in DNA: TGTGCCAGCAGCTCGGGTAGTTCTGGCTACAATGAGCAGTTCTTC.

The V and J genes are TRBV6-1 and TRBJ1-2; 12 bases map to TRBD1. CDR1 and CDR2 from the germline V gene are MNHNS and SASEGT. V lost 4 bases to trimming and J lost 7 bases; unmatched junction nucleotides: 13. There are 17 residues in the CDR3. CDR3 sequence: CASSVTGTGGRVGGYTF. Here the CDR3 DNA reads TGTGCCAGCAGTGTAACCGGGACAGGGGGCCGGGTAGGTGGCTACACCTTC.

The chain has TRBV7-9 and TRBJ1-2; the D gene is possibly TRBD1 (6 bases). The CDR3 extends over 15 amino acids. Germline V gene data show CDR1 as SEHNR and CDR2 as FQNEAQ (reference sequence). Trimming removed 1 base at V and 2 bases at J, with 11 bases between. In DNA form, the CDR3 reads TGTGCCAGCAGCTTAGGCCCCGGACAGAACTATGGCTACACCTTC. Translating gives CASSLGPGQNYGYTF.

The chain carries TRBV29-1 and TRBJ1-1; 9 positions match TRBD1. Germline V gene lookup returns CDR1 SQVTM and CDR2 ANQGSEA. The CDR3 has 13 residues. The junction had 7 bases not matched to a gene; V was cut back by 0 bases and J by 11 bases. As DNA, the CDR3 is TGCAGCGTTGAAGATATCACAGGGGGCACGGCTTTCTTT. Protein product: CSVEDITGGTAFF.

This chain uses TRBV6-1 with TRBJ1-2; 8 bases match TRBD1. Per germline, CDR1 MNHNS and CDR2 SASEGT. The CDR3 totals 16 residues. After removal of 0 bases from V and 8 bases from J, the junction contained 11 bases not matched to a gene. Here the CDR3 reads CASSEAMGQVHEGYTF. The CDR3 DNA reads as TGTGCCAGCAGTGAAGCGATGGGACAGGTACATGAGGGCTACACCTTC.

The V gene is TRBV12-5, the J gene TRBJ2-3; D may be TRBD2 (5 bases). CDR1 is LGHNT, CDR2 FRNRAP, per germline. This CDR3 region has 13 residues. Trimming cost V 6 bases and J 6 bases, with 13 bases left between them. The CDR3 DNA reads TGTGCTAGTGGCATCCCGGGGTCGGATACGCAGTATTTT. It specifies CASGIPGSDTQYF.

The V gene is TRBV7-2, the J gene TRBJ1-2, with TRBD1 matching over 7 bases. The CDR3 has 14 amino acids. Germline CDR1 reads SGHTA; CDR2 reads FQGNSA. The V and J ends lost 6 bases and 4 bases, in that order; junction bases with no gene match: 8. This chain's CDR3 is CASRNTGESYGYTF. CDR3 DNA: TGTGCCAGCAGAAACACAGGGGAATCCTATGGCTACACCTTC.

V and J are TRBV12-5 and TRBJ1-1; D gene uncertain. Looked up from germline, CDR1 is LGHNT and CDR2 is FRNRAP. The ends were cut back, 1 base at V and 4 bases at J, with 7 bases in the middle. This CDR3 has 13 residues. CDR3 nucleotides: TGTGCTAGTGGTTTGGAACTTAGCACTGAAGCTTTCTTT. Amino acids: CASGLELSTEAFF.

The rearrangement links TRBV9 to TRBJ2-2; possibly TRBD1 for D (6 bases). The length of the CDR3 is 15 residues. The V end was cut by 5 bases, the J end by 4 bases, with 15 bases between. Germline V lookup: CDR1 SGDLS, CDR2 YYNGEE. CDR3 sequence reads: CASRPFDRITGELFF. CDR3 sequence (DNA): TGTGCCAGCAGACCATTCGACAGGATCACCGGGGAGCTGTTTTTT. Together with reference TRBV9 and TRBJ2-2, the CDR3 gives the full variable domain: DSGVTQTPKHLITATGQRVTLRCSPRSGDLSVYWYQQSLDQGLQFLIQYYNGEERAKGNILERFSAQQFPDLHSELNLSSLELGDSALYFCASRPFDRITGELFFGEGSRLTVL.

In the case of this clone: At the DNA level, this CDR3 is encoded by other sequences in the same sample as well. The rearrangement uses TRBV5-1 and TRBJ1-1; 9 nucleotides match TRBD1. The CDR3 sequence is 15 residues long. V lost 2 bases and J lost 1; bases outside the gene matches: 3. Germline lookup yields CDR1 SGHRS and CDR2 YFSETQ. CDR3 bases: TGCGCCAGCAGCTTATTGGGACAGGGGAACACTGAAGCTTTCTTT. It encodes CASSLLGQGNTEAFF.